The 27 T cell receptor beta chains reported below all come from one sample, sequenced in a study of T cell repertoires in cytomegalovirus infection. TCRdb re-analysed the reads in MiXCR, keeping a single row per CDR3 protein. The sample shows 200,000 to 300,000 distinct CDR3 sequences, around 15% of them seen only once. Sequences were obtained from PBMCs. The receptors derive from a human donor in good health (CMV status not recorded). Some clones in this sample may be carry-over from other donors' samples.

This chain connects TRBV20-1 to TRBJ2-1; TRBD2 matches at 11 bases. V lost 5 bases, J lost 5 bases, and 11 bases stayed unmatched. In germline, CDR1 is DFQATT, CDR2 SNEGSKA (reference sequence). The CDR3 is 16 residues long. CDR3 loop: CSALRLTSGKNNEQFF. CDR3 nucleotide sequence: TGCAGTGCTCTACGACTGACTAGCGGGAAGAACAATGAGCAGTTCTTC.

This clonotype was seen repeatedly, ten times or more. V usage is TRBV6-1 and J usage is TRBJ1-3; the D is unclear. Germline-derived CDR1 and CDR2 are MNHNS and SASEGT. V gave up 6 bases and J gave up 0 bases, with 21 bases separating them. This CDR3 region has 18 residues. The CDR3 loop reads CASSHLSRTGISGNTIYF. CDR3 in DNA: TGTGCCAGCAGCCACTTATCAAGAACCGGAATCTCTGGAAACACCATATATTTT.

This clonotype was recorded at least ten times. V gene TRBV7-2 combines with J gene TRBJ2-3; D unclear. The CDR3 is made up of 14 amino acids. Looked up from germline, CDR1 is SGHTA and CDR2 is FQGNSA. The V and J ends lost 3 bases and 5 bases respectively, with 12 bases between them. CDR3 sequence reads: CASSLYGPQDTQYF. CDR3 sequence (DNA): TGTGCCAGCAGCTTGTATGGGCCCCAAGATACGCAGTATTTT.

The chain uses TRBV9 and TRBJ1-2; tentative D call: TRBD1 (6 bases). Germline V gene sequence: CDR1 SGDLS, CDR2 YYNGEE. The V end lost 0 bases, the J end lost 2 bases, and 11 bases lay between the germline ends. This CDR3 is built from 15 residues. CDR3 bases: TGTGCCAGCAGCGTAGATCCGGGGGCAAACTATGGCTACACCTTC. Residues: CASSVDPGANYGYTF.

This clonotype has a count of ten or more. The chain carries TRBV28 and TRBJ2-6; D assignment may be TRBD1 or TRBD2 (5 bases each). Trimming pared 6 bases from V and 4 bases from J, leaving 19 bases between. The CDR3 runs to 17 residues. Germline assignment: CDR1 MDHEN and CDR2 SYDVKM. The chain's CDR3 is CASSPVGRQLGANVLTF. In DNA, the CDR3 is TGTGCCAGCAGCCCAGTGGGACGGCAGCTCGGGGCCAACGTCCTGACTTTC.

This clonotype was found many times. J is TRBJ1-1 and V is TRBV7-6; D remains ambiguous. The CDR3 sequence is 13 residues long. Trimming took off 3 bases at V and 3 bases at J, with 8 bases between the two ends. Germline CDR1 reads SGHVS; CDR2 reads FNYEAQ. CDR3 sequence (DNA): TGTGCCAGCAGCTTTTCAGAGTACACTGAAGCTTTCTTT. Residues: CASSFSEYTEAFF.

This clonotype was recorded at least ten times. The chain is built from TRBV28 and TRBJ1-1; D is unresolved. Trimming removed 3 bases at V and 6 bases at J, with 8 bases between. CDR1 and CDR2 from the germline V gene are MDHEN and SYDVKM. The CDR3 runs to 12 residues. The CDR3 coding sequence is TGTGCCAGCAGTTTCGGGAGGTCTGAAGCTTTCTTT. This gives the protein CASSFGRSEAFF.

There are many counts of this clonotype. The V call is TRBV4-1, the J call TRBJ1-5; the match to TRBD1 covers 10 bases. V shed 1 base, J shed 6 bases, and the junction held 6 bases outside the gene matches. Germline V gene lookup returns CDR1 MGHRA and CDR2 YSYEKL. This CDR3 has 16 residues. This CDR3 reads CASSQAGTGVGQPQHF. The CDR3 bases are TGCGCCAGCAGCCAAGCCGGGACAGGGGTGGGTCAGCCCCAGCATTTT.

In regard to this clonotype: A much larger clone sits a single nucleotide away, making a read error possible. V gene TRBV7-6 combines with J gene TRBJ2-1; 7 positions agree with TRBD1. Germline V gene sequence: CDR1 SGHVS, CDR2 FNYEAQ. The CDR3 is made up of 15 amino acids. Here the CDR3 DNA reads TGTGCCAGCGGCTTCGGCGACTCAGGGGGAAAGGAGCAGTTCTTC. Protein sequence: CASGFGDSGGKEQFF.

The CDR3 spells CASSQESPLGVDSGEQFF. The CDR3 DNA reads as TGCGCCAGCAGCCAAGAGAGCCCCTTAGGCGTCGACAGCGGGGAGCAGTTCTTC. This chain connects TRBV4-1 to TRBJ2-1; weak D call: TRBD2 (6 bases). V was shortened by 0 bases and J by 10 bases, with 25 bases between the two germline ends. Germline V gene data show CDR1 as MGHRA and CDR2 as YSYEKL. The CDR3 is made up of 18 amino acids.

J is TRBJ2-7 and V is TRBV19, with TRBD1 identical over 9 bases. The CDR3 is 17 amino acids. V shed 3 bases and J 1 base; nucleotides not matched to a gene: 10. CDR1 LNHDA and CDR2 SQIVND come from the germline V gene (reference sequence). CDR3 in amino acids: CASSMFPPTGGSYEQYF. In DNA, the CDR3 is TGTGCCAGTAGTATGTTCCCCCCGACAGGGGGGTCCTACGAGCAGTACTTC.

This clonotype has ten or more counts. The J gene is TRBJ1-1, the V gene TRBV11-2; D possibly corresponds to TRBD1 (6 bases). V dropped 6 bases and J dropped 4 bases, with 18 bases sitting between them. Germline CDR1 reads SGHAT; CDR2 reads FQNNGV. CDR3 length: 15 amino acids. For the CDR3, the DNA is TGTGCCAGCAGTTTCAACCTCGGACAGACCACTGAAGCTTTCTTT. Its protein product is CASSFNLGQTTEAFF.

This clonotype was picked up many times. The gene calls are TRBV7-2 and TRBJ1-1; D is uncertain. Germline lookup yields CDR1 SGHTA and CDR2 FQGNSA. V lost 5 bases and J lost 0, with 10 bases in between. The CDR3 totals 14 residues. CDR3 in amino acids: CASSPHQMNTEAFF. The CDR3, as DNA: TGTGCCAGCAGCCCTCACCAAATGAACACTGAAGCTTTCTTT.

The table lists this clonotype with a count of one. The chain combines TRBV20-1 with TRBJ1-6, with no clear D. Trimming cost V 5 bases and J 5 bases, with 16 bases left between them. Germline CDR1 and CDR2: DFQATT and SNEGSKA (reference sequence). The CDR3 has 15 amino acids. This CDR3 reads CSAQPPEPNNSPLHF. For the CDR3, the DNA is TGCAGTGCTCAACCGCCGGAGCCGAATAATTCACCCCTCCACTTT.

This clonotype was counted between two and nine times. The chain employs TRBV6-5 and TRBJ2-3; D is perhaps TRBD2 (6 bases). The CDR3 loop spans 15 amino acids. Germline V lookup: CDR1 MNHEY, CDR2 SVGAGI. The ends were cut back, 2 bases at V and 8 bases at J, with 17 bases in the middle. The DNA of the CDR3 is TGTGCCAGCAGTTACAATTCCGAGGAGGGTGGTACGCAGTATTTT. Protein sequence: CASSYNSEEGGTQYF.

This clonotype was counted a few times. The rearrangement links TRBV28 to TRBJ2-7; 7 positions match TRBD2. The germline V gene encodes CDR1 MDHEN and CDR2 SYDVKM. This CDR3 is 11 amino acids long. This chain's CDR3 is CGTGGLDEQYF. Written as DNA, the CDR3 is TGTGGGACGGGAGGTCTCGACGAGCAGTACTTC.

This clonotype was counted ten times or more. The chain links TRBV7-3 to TRBJ1-2; D perhaps matches TRBD1 (5 bases). Germline V gene data show CDR1 as SGHTA and CDR2 as FQGTGA. There are 12 residues in the CDR3. Trimming took 4 bases from V and 8 from J, leaving 11 bases between them. The CDR3 DNA follows: TGTGCCAGCAGCTCCGGGGGGAAGGGCTACACCTTC. It yields the protein CASSSGGKGYTF.

The V call is TRBV7-6, the J call TRBJ2-2; TRBD2 might be the D (6 bases). Germline CDR1 SGHVS, CDR2 FNYEAQ. CDR3 length equals 16 residues. The V and J ends lost 5 bases and 0 bases respectively, with 13 bases between them. The CDR3 DNA follows: TGTGCCAGCAGCGGGCGCGGGGAACCGAACACCGGGGAGCTGTTTTTT. Translating gives CASSGRGEPNTGELFF.

The genes are TRBV29-1 and TRBJ2-3; D tentatively fits TRBD1 or TRBD2 (5 bases each). In germline, CDR1 is SQVTM, CDR2 ANQGSEA. The V end lost 7 bases, the J end lost 0 bases, and 8 bases lay between the germline ends. CDR3 length: 12 amino acids. CDR3 protein: CSDGTSTDTQYF. In DNA, the CDR3 is TGCAGCGATGGGACCAGCACAGATACGCAGTATTTT.

In its sample, this clonotype was seen a few times. The chain employs TRBV20-1 and TRBJ2-3; the match to TRBD2 covers 8 bases. Germline V gene lookup returns CDR1 DFQATT and CDR2 SNEGSKA (reference sequence). V gave up 3 bases and J gave up 3 bases; unmatched junction bases: 11. The CDR3 covers 16 residues. The CDR3 reads CSASPSGGGGTDTQYF. CDR3 DNA: TGCAGTGCTAGCCCGAGCGGGGGTGGCGGGACAGATACGCAGTATTTT.

The V call is TRBV7-6, the J call TRBJ2-2; TRBD2 matches 7 bases. Germline assignment: CDR1 SGHVS and CDR2 FNYEAQ. CDR3 length equals 21 residues. Germline trimming cut 5 bases from V and 0 bases from J; bases unmatched to any gene: 21. CDR3 sequence: CASSINRERGLRGSNTGELFF. Here the CDR3 DNA reads TGTGCCAGCAGCATTAACCGTGAGCGGGGCCTAAGGGGATCGAACACCGGGGAGCTGTTTTTT.

This clonotype was picked up many times. V usage is TRBV5-4 and J usage is TRBJ1-2, with D possibly being TRBD1 (6 bases). Germline V gene lookup returns CDR1 SGHNT and CDR2 YYREEE (reference sequence). V lost 1 base to trimming and J lost 3 bases, with 10 bases between them. The CDR3 length is 14 residues. In DNA form, the CDR3 reads TGTGCCAGCAGCTTGCGGGGGCAAGACTATGGCTACACCTTC. Amino acid sequence: CASSLRGQDYGYTF.

At least ten counts were recorded for this clonotype. The gene calls are TRBV7-2 and TRBJ1-4; D gene ambiguous. V was trimmed by 6 bases and J by 8 bases, leaving 13 bases between them. The germline CDR1 and CDR2 sequences are SGHTA and FQGNSA. The CDR3 contains 13 residues. In DNA, the CDR3 is TGTGCCAGCAGATCCCCAATGGACGAAAAACTGTTTTTT. It is translated as CASRSPMDEKLFF.

In regard to this clonotype: A read error may account for a junction end that differs from germline. V and J are TRBV6-2 or TRBV6-3 and TRBJ2-5, with 9 nucleotides matching TRBD2. Germline V gene lookup returns CDR1 MNHEY and CDR2 SVGEGT. There are 14 residues in the CDR3. The CDR3 bases are TGTACCAGCAGTTCCAGGACTAGCGAGGAGACCCAGTACTTC. Protein product: CTSSSRTSEETQYF.

The chain combines TRBV18 with TRBJ2-2; 10 bases align to TRBD1. Germline V CDR1 and CDR2: KGHSH, LQKENI. The CDR3 has 16 amino acids. V lost 4 bases to trimming and J lost 7 bases; unmatched junction nucleotides: 9. The CDR3 DNA reads TGTGCCAGCTCACGAGAGACAGGGGGCGCGAACGGGGAGCTGTTTTTT. Encoded protein: CASSRETGGANGELFF.

The chain is built from TRBV19 and TRBJ2-4; D gene uncertain. Deletions cut 10 bases from V and 1 base from J, with 17 bases between. The length of the CDR3 is 15 residues. Germline V gene sequence: CDR1 LNHDA, CDR2 SQIVND (reference sequence). CDR3 bases: TGTGCCACCGACGTAGGGAAAGGGGCCAAAAACATTCAGTACTTC. Its protein product is CATDVGKGAKNIQYF. Full variable domain (missing parts from reference TRBV19 and TRBJ2-4): DGGITQSPKYLFRKEGQNVTLSCEQNLNHDAMYWYRQDPGQGLRLIYYSQIVNDFQKGDIAEGYSVSREKKESFPLTVTSAQKNPTAFYLCATDVGKGAKNIQYFGAGTRLSVL.

The V gene is TRBV11-2, the J gene TRBJ2-3; D is unclear. The V and J ends lost 1 base and 7 bases respectively, with 12 bases between them. The CDR3 is 14 amino acids. CDR1 and CDR2 (germline): SGHAT, FQNNGV. The CDR3 spells CASSLGRPENTQYF. CDR3 DNA sequence: TGTGCCAGCAGCTTAGGGCGCCCGGAGAATACGCAGTATTTT.